This T cell receptor (beta chain) is from a study of CD8+CD57+ T cells in acquired aplastic anemia. Regarding the study as a whole: Patients and controls were found to share twenty-nine CD8+ CDR3 sequences.

In its sample, this clonotype was seen a few times. The antigen remains undetermined. For sequencing, patients were chosen who had shown expansion of CD8+CD57+ cells by flow cytometry. The blood sampling took place in patients who had so far received no therapy. The TCR beta profiling, which covered VDJ combination and CDR3 sequence, was carried out using genomic DNA as the template. TCRdb reprocessed the reads with MiXCR, giving one entry per CDR3 protein. The table has about 200,000 distinct CDR3 sequences, roughly two thirds seen once. Germline CDR1 reads LNHNV; CDR2 reads YYDKDF (reference sequence). CDR3 length: 13 residues. The ends were cut back, 0 bases at V and 5 bases at J, with 7 bases in the middle.

The chain is built from TRBV15 and TRBJ1-2; no clear D gene. Sequences were obtained from sorted CD4+, CD8+, or CD8+CD57+ T cells (not recorded which) from PBMCs. The source is a human donor with aplastic anemia. The CDR3 protein is CATSRDFGYGYTF. CDR3 DNA sequence: TGTGCCACCAGCAGAGATTTCGGTTATGGCTACACCTTC.